This TCR beta chain was sequenced for a study of blood T cell repertoires in COVID-19. Study-level information: Specimens from acute and convalescent COVID-19 originated in the United States, Italy and Spain. From T cells, B-cell-depleted T cells, or PBMCs came the material, which was cDNA or gDNA.

This CDR3 has 13 amino acids. V lost 0 bases and J lost 1, with 4 bases in between. Germline CDR1 SGHKS, CDR2 YYEKEE (reference sequence). Study processing details: For nucleated cells, counts were estimated from reference gene primer amplification. Sequencing was performed with immunoSEQ multiplex PCR; in TCRdb, only in-frame clones are kept and a portion is missing. V and J calls plus clone size are reproduced from that table; the DNA served to infer D and trimming. The sample shows about 100,000 clones, 70% to 90% of them seen only once. The TCR was taken from a man in his fifties with active COVID-19. The sequenced sample was peripheral blood. The rearrangement uses TRBV5-5 and TRBJ2-5; D is unresolved. The CDR3 region has the DNA TGTGCCAGCAGCTTGGTGGCCCAAGAGACCCAGTACTTC. Translating gives CASSLVAQETQYF.